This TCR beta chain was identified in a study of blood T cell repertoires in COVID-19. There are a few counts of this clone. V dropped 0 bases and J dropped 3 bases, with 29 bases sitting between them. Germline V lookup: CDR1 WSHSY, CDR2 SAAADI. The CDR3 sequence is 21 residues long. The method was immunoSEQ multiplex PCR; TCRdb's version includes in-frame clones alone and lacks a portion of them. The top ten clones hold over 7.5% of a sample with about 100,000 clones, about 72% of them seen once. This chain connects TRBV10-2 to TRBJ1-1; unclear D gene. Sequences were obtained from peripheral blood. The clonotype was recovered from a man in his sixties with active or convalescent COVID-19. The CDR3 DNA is TGCGCCAGCAGTGAGTCTCCGGAGTTGGGATTACAGATCGGCGGGGACACTGAAGCTTTCTTT. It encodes CASSESPELGLQIGGDTEAFF.